Below, 19 T cell receptor beta chains from the same sample are listed, as sequenced in a study of human T cells and chemical hapten exposure. TCRdb recomputed calls from the RACE reads with MiXCR, one row per CDR3 protein. This sample has approximately 110,000 distinct CDR3 sequences; less than 45% occur once, and the top ten carry less than 3%. Stated time point: patch test 3, about 24 weeks after DPC sensitization. Stated treatment: therapeutic diphenylcyclopropenone sensitization with weekly scalp DPC. This sample comprised whole blood, obtained in connection with sensitization to the hapten diphenylcyclopropenone (DPC). These receptors came from a middle-aged man with alopecia areata. Some clones in this sample may be carry-over from other donors' samples.

There are a few counts of this clonotype. The genes are TRBV4-1 and TRBJ2-2, with TRBD2 matching over 7 bases. CDR1 and CDR2 (germline): MGHRA, YSYEKL. The CDR3 extends over 15 amino acids. With V trimmed by 0 bases and J by 6 bases, 4 bases remained unmatched. CDR3 in amino acids: CASSQEGLAAGELFF. CDR3 DNA sequence: TGCGCCAGCAGCCAAGAAGGGCTAGCGGCCGGGGAGCTGTTTTTT.

This clonotype was recorded a few times. The chain recombines TRBV4-3 with TRBJ1-1; TRBD1 agrees at 7 bases. This CDR3 has 15 amino acids. The V segment lost 3 bases and the J segment 1 base; nucleotides outside the gene matches: 5. Germline V CDR1 and CDR2: LGHNA, YSLEER. The CDR3 region has the DNA TGCGCCAGCAGCCAGGAGACAGGGCGGAACACTGAAGCTTTCTTT. Its protein is CASSQETGRNTEAFF.

The chain has TRBV3-1 and TRBJ1-5; D may be TRBD1 (6 bases). This CDR3 has 16 amino acids. Germline V gives CDR1 LGHDT, CDR2 YNNKEL (reference sequence). With 4 bases removed from V and 3 bases from J, the gap between germline ends came to 16 bases. The chain's CDR3 is CASSPQPGHLNQPQHF. CDR3 DNA: TGTGCCAGCAGCCCCCAACCGGGACACCTCAATCAGCCCCAGCATTTT.

This clonotype is medium-sized by share. The V gene is TRBV6-2 or TRBV6-3, the J gene TRBJ2-3; D unclear. Germline V gene lookup returns CDR1 MNHEY and CDR2 SVGEGT. The CDR3 covers 12 residues. The ends were cut back, 6 bases at V and 0 bases at J, with 4 bases in the middle. The CDR3 coding sequence is TGTGCCAGCAGCCAAAGCACAGATACGCAGTATTTT. Translating gives CASSQSTDTQYF.

The V call is TRBV20-1, the J call TRBJ2-3; D may be TRBD2 (7 bases). V gave up 5 bases and J gave up 2 bases, with 14 bases separating them. The CDR3 is 14 residues long. The V gene's germline CDR1 is DFQATT and CDR2 SNEGSKA (reference sequence). In nucleotides, the CDR3 is TGCAGTGCTTCCCGTGGGGGGGCCACAGATACGCAGTATTTT. Protein: CSASRGGATDTQYF.

This chain uses TRBV7-6 with TRBJ2-3; D is perhaps TRBD1 or TRBD2 (5 bases each). V was cut by 2 bases and J by 2 bases, with 11 bases left in between. Germline values: CDR1 SGHVS, CDR2 FNYEAQ. CDR3 length equals 15 residues. The chain's CDR3 is CASSLLPGATDTQYF. CDR3 coding DNA: TGTGCCAGCAGCTTATTGCCCGGGGCCACAGATACGCAGTATTTT.

CDR3 loop: CASRNRYGPQHF. CDR3 coding DNA: TGTGCCAGCAGGAACAGGTACGGGCCCCAGCATTTT. The chain employs TRBV2 and TRBJ1-5; a weak D match, TRBD1 (5 bases). Between the trimmed V and J ends, which lost 6 bases and 9 bases, there was a span of 12 bases. CDR1 is SNHLY and CDR2 is FYNNEI in the germline V gene. This CDR3 is built from 12 residues.

This clonotype was detected only a few times. This chain links TRBV7-6 with TRBJ2-7, with 7 bases identical to TRBD1. Trimming cost V 5 bases and J 6 bases; bases outside gene matches: 10. This CDR3 is built from 14 residues. Per the germline V gene, CDR1 is SGHVS and CDR2 is FNYEAQ. The CDR3 loop is CASSARDRRREQYV. As DNA, the CDR3 is TGTGCCAGCAGCGCCCGGGACAGAAGACGCGAGCAGTACGTC.

The chain joins TRBV12-3 or TRBV12-4 to TRBJ2-2, with a tentative D call TRBD2 (6 bases). The germline V and J ends were trimmed by 5 bases and 5 bases, with 18 bases remaining between them. The CDR3 sequence is 16 residues long. DNA of the CDR3: TGTGCCAGCAGTCCCTACCGGAGGGCCAGGACCGGGGAGCTGTTTTTT. Amino acid sequence: CASSPYRRARTGELFF.

The rearrangement joins TRBV27 to TRBJ1-1, with 7 bases identical to TRBD1. There are 15 residues in the CDR3. Germline CDR1 is MNHEY and CDR2 is SMNVEV (reference sequence). J was trimmed by 5 bases and V by 3 bases; bases with no gene match: 9. The CDR3 protein is CASSFHNRGRTEAFF. CDR3 nucleotide sequence: TGTGCCAGCAGTTTTCATAACAGGGGAAGGACTGAAGCTTTCTTT.

J is TRBJ1-1 and V is TRBV28, with a tentative D call TRBD1 (5 bases). This CDR3 comprises 18 residues. V shed 2 bases and J shed 0 bases, with 19 bases lying between them. Germline CDR1 is MDHEN and CDR2 is SYDVKM. In DNA form, the CDR3 reads TGTGCCAGCAGTTTACCCCAGGGAGCTTCCTTCATGAACACTGAAGCTTTCTTT. Translating it yields CASSLPQGASFMNTEAFF.

The count of this clonotype is one. The rearrangement joins TRBV6-2 or TRBV6-3 to TRBJ2-7; tentatively, D is TRBD1 or TRBD2 (5 bases each). This CDR3 spans 17 amino acids. V was cut by 6 bases and J by 4 bases, with 25 bases left in between. Germline-derived CDR1 and CDR2 are MNHEY and SVGEGT. The CDR3 nucleotides read TGTGCCAGCAGACCTCGCAACCCGGGACGAATAGTATACGAGCAGTACTTC. Translation: CASRPRNPGRIVYEQYF.

This chain connects TRBV5-1 to TRBJ2-7, with unresolved D. CDR1 is SGHRS, CDR2 YFSETQ, per germline. The CDR3 sequence is 12 residues long. V shed 0 bases and J shed 6 bases, with 7 bases lying between them. For the CDR3, the DNA is TGCGCCAGCAGCTTGGAGGGATCCGAGCAGTACGTC. Protein: CASSLEGSEQYV.

This clonotype was recorded only once. The genes are TRBV6-5 and TRBJ2-1, with no clear D. Trimming stripped 3 bases from V and 0 bases from J, with 6 bases between. The germline V gene encodes CDR1 MNHEY and CDR2 SVGAGI. The length of the CDR3 is 14 residues. The CDR3 sequence: CASSYADSYNEQFF. CDR3 coding DNA: TGTGCCAGCAGTTATGCAGACTCCTACAATGAGCAGTTCTTC.

The CDR3 DNA is TGTGCCAGCAGCCTCAGACAGGGGGCCTGGCGAGAGACCCAGTACTTC. Protein: CASSLRQGAWRETQYF. V is TRBV7-2 and J is TRBJ2-5; 10 nucleotides agree with TRBD1. Trimming cost V 5 bases and J 4 bases; bases outside gene matches: 10. Germline V gives CDR1 SGHTA, CDR2 FQGNSA. This CDR3 contains 16 residues.

This clonotype was detected a few times. This CDR3 is CASSPIGSLSYEQYF. The CDR3 nucleotides read TGTGCCAGCAGCCCAATTGGGTCCCTCTCCTACGAGCAGTACTTC. V gene TRBV7-2 combines with J gene TRBJ2-7; D remains unclear. V lost 5 bases and J lost 0, with 14 bases in between. The CDR3 is 15 amino acids. Germline lookup yields CDR1 SGHTA and CDR2 FQGNSA. Looking up the rest from reference TRBV7-2 and TRBJ2-7 gives the full variable domain: GAGVSQSPSNKVTEKGKDVELRCDPISGHTALYWYRQSLGQGLEFLIYFQGNSAPDKSGLPSDRFSAERTGGSVSTLTIQRTQQEDSAVYLCASSPIGSLSYEQYFGPGTRLTVT.

This clonotype occurred a few times. This chain connects TRBV20-1 to TRBJ2-5; 13 bases map to TRBD2. From germline, CDR1 is DFQATT and CDR2 SNEGSKA (reference sequence). The CDR3 runs 19 residues. V was clipped by 0 bases and J by 2 bases; unmatched bases: 12. The CDR3 sequence: CSARDTRRGTSGVQETQYF. Here the CDR3 DNA reads TGCAGTGCTAGAGATACCAGGCGGGGGACTAGCGGGGTACAAGAGACCCAGTACTTC.

The chain has TRBV28 and TRBJ1-3; 8 nucleotides agree with TRBD1. Looked up from germline, CDR1 is MDHEN and CDR2 is SYDVKM. This CDR3 has 15 residues. Trimming at V came to 6 bases and at J to 1 base, leaving 5 bases not matched to a gene. The CDR3 here is CASRLRTGSGNTIYF. CDR3 in DNA: TGTGCCAGCAGGCTAAGGACAGGGTCTGGAAACACCATATATTTT.

The chain combines TRBV29-1 with TRBJ2-7; 7 positions agree with TRBD2. The CDR3 consists of 13 residues. V lost 1 base, J lost 6 bases, and 6 bases stayed unmatched. Germline CDR1 and CDR2: SQVTM and ANQGSEA. The CDR3 reads CSVEVMGGGEQYF. CDR3 bases: TGCAGCGTTGAAGTAATGGGGGGGGGCGAGCAGTACTTC.